This passage covers 11 T cell receptor beta chains from one sample sequenced in a study of T-cell memory formation after mild COVID-19. Via MiXCR, TCRdb re-called the 5' RACE reads, giving one row per CDR3 protein. The table shows over 60,000 distinct CDR3 sequences, with approximately 15% occurring only once. Source material: PBMCs or a T cell subset sorted from them (not recorded which). These receptor sequences come from an adult woman who had mild COVID-19 (a few samples of this study predate the infection). Cell type and time point are not known.

CDR3 bases: TGTGCCAGCAGGTTCGGGGAGGGGGTATCCGTAGCTTTCTTT. It specifies CASRFGEGVSVAFF. This chain connects TRBV13 to TRBJ1-1; possibly TRBD1 for D (6 bases). V gave up 6 bases and J gave up 10 bases, with 21 bases separating them. This CDR3 spans 14 amino acids. CDR1 is PRHDT, CDR2 FYEKMQ, per germline (reference sequence).

The chain joins TRBV7-6 to TRBJ2-1, with 7 bases lining up with TRBD1. This CDR3 comprises 15 residues. The V and J ends lost 1 base and 9 bases, in that order; junction bases with no gene match: 9. Germline loops: CDR1 SGHVS, CDR2 FNYEAQ. For the CDR3, the DNA is TGTGCCAGCAGCTTAGAGGAGACAGGGTACGTTGAGCAGTTCTTC. Its translation: CASSLEETGYVEQFF. The variable domain in full, with the rest retrieved from reference TRBV7-6 and TRBJ2-1, is GAGVSQSPRYKVTKRGQDVALRCDPISGHVSLYWYRQALGQGPEFLTYFNYEAQQDKSGLPNDRFSAERPEGSISTLTIQRTEQRDSAMYRCASSLEETGYVEQFFGPGTRLTVL.

This clonotype was observed a handful of times. This chain connects TRBV12-3 or TRBV12-4 to TRBJ2-3; 8 nucleotides align to TRBD1. V was pared by 1 base and J by 6 bases, with 6 bases of the junction left unmatched. The CDR3 extends over 15 amino acids. The CDR3 here is CASSLVTGGLDTQYF. DNA for the CDR3: TGTGCCAGCAGTTTAGTTACAGGGGGTTTGGATACGCAGTATTTT.

Only a few counts were recorded for this clonotype. The rearrangement uses TRBV24-1 and TRBJ2-1; 14 bases are a match to TRBD2. The V gene's germline CDR1 is KGHDR and CDR2 SFDVKD. There are 20 residues in the CDR3. Trimming cost V 3 bases and J 2 bases; bases outside gene matches: 11. The CDR3 spells CATSDPSHGTSGRTYNEQFF. CDR3 nucleotide sequence: TGTGCCACCAGTGATCCCTCGCATGGGACTAGCGGGAGAACCTACAATGAGCAGTTCTTC.

This clonotype was counted ten times or more. The chain employs TRBV4-3 and TRBJ2-3; 10 nucleotides agree with TRBD2. The V gene's germline CDR1 is LGHNA and CDR2 YSLEER. The CDR3 is made up of 15 amino acids. Trimming cost V 0 bases and J 12 bases; bases outside gene matches: 9. CDR3: CASSQDRTSGMLQYF. In DNA form, the CDR3 reads TGCGCCAGCAGCCAAGATCGGACTAGCGGCATGCTACAGTATTTT.

This sequence joins TRBV6-5 and TRBJ2-5; tentative D call: TRBD1 (5 bases). CDR3 length: 13 residues. Trimming shortened V by 0 bases and J by 7 bases, and 9 bases separated the two germline ends. The germline V gene encodes CDR1 MNHEY and CDR2 SVGAGI. The CDR3 is CASSYSQGRTQYF. CDR3 sequence (DNA): TGTGCCAGCAGTTACTCCCAGGGCCGGACCCAGTACTTC.

The table lists this clonotype with a few counts. The V and J genes are TRBV4-3 and TRBJ2-5; D may be TRBD1 or TRBD2 (5 bases each). Trimming left V 0 bases short and J 5 bases short, with 10 bases between. This CDR3 is built from 14 residues. Looked up from germline, CDR1 is LGHNA and CDR2 is YSLEER. The CDR3, as DNA: TGCGCCAGCAGCCAAGATTTAGGGGAGGAGACCCAGTACTTC. Translation: CASSQDLGEETQYF.

V usage is TRBV1 and J usage is TRBJ2-5; TRBD1 is the table's D call, not checked against the DNA. TRBV1 is marked as a pseudogene. This CDR3 spans 15 amino acids. The CDR3 protein is CSVEPAGEIQETQYF. The CDR3 DNA is TGCAGCGTTGAACCGGCGGGGGAGATCCAAGAGACCCAGTACTTC.

This clonotype appeared a single time. The rearrangement links TRBV7-9 to TRBJ1-1; the D is unclear. This CDR3 is built from 12 residues. Germline values: CDR1 SEHNR, CDR2 FQNEAQ (reference sequence). V was trimmed by 8 bases and J by 3 bases, leaving 10 bases between them. CDR3 coding DNA: TGTGCCAGCGGACGGACCTACACTGAAGCTTTCTTT. Its translation: CASGRTYTEAFF.

This clonotype was picked up a small number of times. The chain employs TRBV27 and TRBJ1-1; D gene uncertain. Trimming removed 5 bases at V and 2 bases at J, with 18 bases between. This CDR3 has 16 amino acids. Per the germline V gene, CDR1 is MNHEY and CDR2 is SMNVEV (reference sequence). The CDR3 DNA is TGTGCCAGCAGTCCGAGGTTCAACTCCCTTAACACTGAAGCTTTCTTT. As protein: CASSPRFNSLNTEAFF.

V is TRBV12-3 or TRBV12-4 and J is TRBJ2-5; D is uncertain. This CDR3 comprises 14 residues. The germline V and J ends were trimmed by 1 base and 0 bases, with 6 bases remaining between them. As DNA, the CDR3 is TGTGCCAGCAGTTTAGAAGAGGACCAAGAGACCCAGTACTTC. Protein sequence: CASSLEEDQETQYF.